A single sample is the source of the 24 T cell receptor beta chains below, sequenced in a study of T cell repertoires in cytomegalovirus infection. These TCRs are of unknown antigen specificity. From the reads, TCRdb called clonotypes with MiXCR, one entry per CDR3 protein. Of 650,000 to 850,000 distinct CDR3 sequences in the sample, 25% to 35% were seen once. The sample here was cultured CD8+ T cells from PBMCs, taken from culture after CMV antigen stimulation. The receptors shown here come from a human donor in good health (CMV status not recorded). Some clones in this sample may be carry-over from other donors' samples.

The chain has TRBV7-3 and TRBJ1-5; 7 bases are a match to TRBD1. CDR1 and CDR2 from the germline V gene are SGHTA and FQGTGA. Trimming took 3 bases from V and 9 from J; bases not matched to a gene: 14. CDR3 length equals 16 residues. CDR3 sequence: CASSLTGQEYRPPQHF. In DNA form, the CDR3 reads TGTGCCAGCAGCTTGACCGGACAGGAATACCGCCCGCCCCAGCATTTT.

This clonotype came up a few times. The chain carries TRBV7-8 and TRBJ1-2; 7 bases align to TRBD1. The germline CDR1 and CDR2 sequences are SGHVS and FQNEAQ. The CDR3 loop spans 15 amino acids. Trimming cost V 4 bases and J 4 bases; bases outside gene matches: 9. The CDR3 region is CASSSTWDSIYGYTF. The CDR3 DNA reads TGTGCCAGCAGCTCCACCTGGGACAGTATCTATGGCTACACCTTC.

The table lists this clonotype with a few counts. A much bigger clone sits one base away, suggesting this may be a read error. The chain links TRBV7-9 to TRBJ2-3; D call uncertain. Looked up from germline, CDR1 is SEHNR and CDR2 is FQNEAQ (reference sequence). CDR3 size: 12 residues. With 2 bases removed from V and 4 bases from J, the gap between germline ends came to 4 bases. The CDR3: CASSLKADTQYF. The CDR3 coding sequence is TGTGCCAGCAGCTTAAAGGCAGATACGCAGTATTTT.

The J gene is TRBJ2-2, the V gene TRBV4-1, with unresolved D. The CDR3 is 16 residues long. The ends were cut back, 0 bases at V and 1 base at J, with 9 bases in the middle. Germline loops: CDR1 MGHRA, CDR2 YSYEKL. The CDR3 nucleotides read TGCGCCAGCAGCCAAGACCCGGCCAGGAACACCGGGGAGCTGTTTTTT. It is translated as CASSQDPARNTGELFF.

As for this clonotype: This sequence may be a read error, since a much larger clone differs from it by one base. V gene TRBV7-6 combines with J gene TRBJ2-3, with D hard to call. Germline CDR1 is SGHVS and CDR2 is FNYEAQ. The CDR3 runs 13 residues. In DNA form, the CDR3 reads TGTGCCAACAGCCCCCGACGATCAGATACGCAGTATTTT. Translation: CANSPRRSDTQYF.

The chain joins TRBV20-1 to TRBJ2-5; 8 bases map to TRBD2. This CDR3 is 15 amino acids long. V trimming: 3 bases; J trimming: 5 bases; junction bases outside the gene matches: 11. Germline V gene lookup returns CDR1 DFQATT and CDR2 SNEGSKA (reference sequence). In DNA, the CDR3 is TGCAGTGCTAGTTTCGCGGGGGGCCCATGGGAGACCCAGTACTTC. Its translation: CSASFAGGPWETQYF.

This clonotype was counted ten times or more. V gene TRBV7-6 combines with J gene TRBJ1-4; D is uncertain. The CDR3 totals 13 residues. Looked up from germline, CDR1 is SGHVS and CDR2 is FNYEAQ. V was cut by 6 bases and J by 6 bases, with 11 bases left in between. The CDR3 sequence is CASRSNGDEKLFF. The CDR3 coding sequence is TGTGCCAGCAGGTCGAATGGGGATGAAAAACTGTTTTTT.

This clonotype was seen more than once but under ten times. V usage is TRBV4-1 and J usage is TRBJ2-1, with 10 bases fitting TRBD1. Germline loops: CDR1 MGHRA, CDR2 YSYEKL. The CDR3 has 17 residues. V shed 0 bases, J shed 6 bases, and the junction held 8 bases outside the gene matches. CDR3 region: CASSQEATGGLVNEQFF. In DNA form, the CDR3 reads TGCGCCAGCAGCCAAGAAGCGACAGGGGGCTTGGTCAATGAGCAGTTCTTC.

The chain links TRBV5-4 to TRBJ2-3, with 11 bases aligning to TRBD1. This CDR3 is built from 16 residues. The junction had 8 bases not matched to a gene; V was cut back by 4 bases and J by 4 bases. Germline V gene data show CDR1 as SGHNT and CDR2 as YYREEE (reference sequence). In DNA form, the CDR3 reads TGTGCCAGCAGCCCAACCGGGACAGGGGGAGCAGATACGCAGTATTTT. It translates to CASSPTGTGGADTQYF. The variable domain in full, with the rest retrieved from reference TRBV5-4 and TRBJ2-3, is ETGVTQSPTHLIKTRGQQVTLRCSSQSGHNTVSWYQQALGQGPQFIFQYYREEENGRGNFPPRFSGLQFPNYSSELNVNALELDDSALYLCASSPTGTGGADTQYFGPGTRLTVL.

The gene calls are TRBV5-1 and TRBJ1-6; weak D call: TRBD1 (6 bases). V was cut by 5 bases and J by 6 bases, with 9 bases left in between. This CDR3 has 13 amino acids. The germline V gene has CDR1 SGHRS and CDR2 YFSETQ. The DNA for the CDR3 is TGCGCCAGCAGGGACAGTTCTAATTCACCCCTCCACTTT. It specifies CASRDSSNSPLHF.

This clonotype has a handful of counts. In DNA form, the CDR3 reads TGCAGTGCCTGGGACAGGGGGAACGTGCGGGATACGCAGTATTTT. Protein product: CSAWDRGNVRDTQYF. This rearrangement joins TRBV20-1 to TRBJ2-3, with 11 bases identical to TRBD1. CDR1 is DFQATT and CDR2 is SNEGSKA in the germline V gene (reference sequence). J gave up 6 bases and V 6 bases, and 11 bases lay outside the gene matches. This CDR3 is built from 15 residues.

This clonotype was counted many times. In DNA, the CDR3 is TGTGCCAGCAGCTTAGCGTTCAGGCCGTGGAGAGGAAACACCATATATTTT. This encodes CASSLAFRPWRGNTIYF. The chain combines TRBV7-4 with TRBJ1-3; D gene ambiguous. Germline values: CDR1 SGHVT, CDR2 SQSDAQ. This CDR3 is 17 amino acids long. V was trimmed by 0 bases and J by 4 bases, leaving 16 bases between them.

The chain joins TRBV6-1 to TRBJ1-2, with TRBD1 as a possible D gene (6 bases). With 9 bases removed from V and 6 bases from J, the gap between germline ends came to 17 bases. CDR3 length: 13 amino acids. The germline V gene has CDR1 MNHNS and CDR2 SASEGT. This chain's CDR3 is CARGGAKGDGYTF. The CDR3 DNA is TGTGCCAGAGGGGGGGCCAAAGGGGATGGCTACACCTTC.

In this sample, this clonotype turned up many times. The CDR3 reads CASSSMDRNNSPLHF. CDR3 in DNA: TGTGCCAGCAGCTCAATGGACAGGAATAATTCACCCCTCCACTTT. This chain joins TRBV7-2 and TRBJ1-6, with 7 positions matching TRBD1. CDR1 is SGHTA, CDR2 FQGNSA, per germline. The CDR3 is 15 residues long. Trimming removed 4 bases from V and 5 bases from J; junction bases left unmatched: 5.

This clonotype was found a few times. The chain recombines TRBV9 with TRBJ1-5, with D hard to call. Trimming took 2 bases from V and 1 from J, leaving 10 bases between them. Per the germline V gene, CDR1 is SGDLS and CDR2 is YYNGEE. The CDR3 contains 15 residues. The CDR3 DNA reads as TGTGCCAGCAGCGTTGGAATCGGCAGCAATCAGCCCCAGCATTTT. This translates into CASSVGIGSNQPQHF.

This clonotype was picked up many times. One junction end disagrees with the germline gene, perhaps due to a read error. The chain joins TRBV7-7 to TRBJ2-5, with D perhaps TRBD2 (5 bases). The CDR3 is 13 residues long. CDR1 is SSHAT and CDR2 is FNYEAQ in the germline V gene (reference sequence). Here the CDR3 reads CASSLVAQETQYF. DNA for the CDR3: TGTGCTAGCAGCTTAGTAGCGCAAGAGACCCAGTACTTC. The whole variable domain, remainder taken from reference TRBV7-7 and TRBJ2-5, is GAGVSQSPRYKVTKRGQDVTLRCDPISSHATLYWYQQALGQGPEFLTYFNYEAQPDKSGLPSDRFSAERPEGSISTLTIQRTEQRDSAMYRCASSLVAQETQYFGPGTRLLVL.

In this sample, this clonotype turned up a few times. V gene TRBV6-6 combines with J gene TRBJ2-1; TRBD2 agrees at 10 bases. The J segment lost 2 bases and the V segment lost 5 bases, leaving 6 bases of the junction unmatched. The CDR3 runs 16 residues. Per the germline V gene, CDR1 is MNHNY and CDR2 is SVGAGI (reference sequence). In DNA form, the CDR3 reads TGTGCCAGCAGTCAAAGCGGGGGGGGCCCCTACAATGAGCAGTTCTTC. It encodes CASSQSGGGPYNEQFF.

The genes are TRBV12-3 or TRBV12-4 and TRBJ2-5, with D perhaps matching TRBD2 (5 bases). The length of the CDR3 is 16 residues. The ends were cut back, 3 bases at V and 2 bases at J, with 16 bases in the middle. CDR3 in amino acids: CASSFWIGTGQETQYF. The CDR3 nucleotides read TGTGCCAGCAGTTTTTGGATCGGTACGGGGCAAGAGACCCAGTACTTC.

This clonotype has at least ten counts. The gene calls are TRBV7-2 and TRBJ2-7; TRBD2 matches 11 bases. The CDR3 has 14 amino acids. After removal of 1 base from V and 4 bases from J, the junction contained 0 bases not matched to a gene. CDR1 SGHTA and CDR2 FQGNSA come from the germline V gene. CDR3 DNA: TGTGCCAGCAGCTTAGGACTAGCGGGGTACGAGCAGTACTTC. This translates into CASSLGLAGYEQYF.

A remark on this clonotype: Since a much larger clone is just one base distant, this may be a read error. The chain has TRBV5-6 and TRBJ1-1, with D tentatively TRBD1 (5 bases). V lost 4 bases and J 7 bases, leaving 17 bases between the germline ends. Germline-derived CDR1 and CDR2 are SGHDT and YYEEEE. The length of the CDR3 is 14 residues. CDR3 sequence: CASSPDMGGIEAFF. The CDR3 DNA follows: TGTGCCAGCAGCCCGGACATGGGCGGCATTGAAGCTTTCTTT.

The chain employs TRBV9 and TRBJ2-1; weak D call: TRBD2 (6 bases). This CDR3 has 12 residues. Trimming pared 4 bases from V and 10 bases from J, leaving 12 bases between. Germline V gene lookup returns CDR1 SGDLS and CDR2 YYNGEE. For the CDR3, the DNA is TGTGCCAGCAGCTCCCGACTAGGGGAGCAGTTCTTC. It is translated as CASSSRLGEQFF. Full variable domain (missing parts from reference TRBV9 and TRBJ2-1): DSGVTQTPKHLITATGQRVTLRCSPRSGDLSVYWYQQSLDQGLQFLIQYYNGEERAKGNILERFSAQQFPDLHSELNLSSLELGDSALYFCASSSRLGEQFFGPGTRLTVL.

The CDR3 protein is CATSRDRGGGTDTQYF. In nucleotides, the CDR3 is TGTGCCACCAGCAGAGACAGGGGGGGGGGCACAGATACGCAGTATTTT. This chain uses TRBV15 with TRBJ2-3; D possibly uses TRBD1 or TRBD2 (7 bases each). The V end lost 0 bases, the J end lost 1 base, and 11 bases lay between the germline ends. The germline gives CDR1 LNHNV, CDR2 YYDKDF (reference sequence). The CDR3 runs to 16 residues.

CDR3 residues: CASSSRQADRGQETQYF. For the CDR3, the DNA is TGTGCCAGTAGCAGTAGACAGGCGGACAGGGGCCAAGAGACCCAGTACTTC. The V and J genes are TRBV19 and TRBJ2-5; 9 bases are shared with TRBD1. The J segment lost 1 base and the V segment lost 6 bases, leaving 12 bases of the junction unmatched. CDR1 is LNHDA and CDR2 is SQIVND in the germline V gene (reference sequence). The CDR3 sequence is 17 residues long.

This clonotype showed up just a few times. The chain employs TRBV12-5 and TRBJ1-1; TRBD1 might be the D (5 bases). Trimming took off 0 bases at V and 6 bases at J, with 11 bases between the two ends. Germline V lookup: CDR1 LGHNT, CDR2 FRNRAP. The CDR3 extends over 14 amino acids. For the CDR3, the DNA is TGTGCTAGTGGTTTGGTCGGGTCGGGGGCTGAAGCTTTCTTT. Translation: CASGLVGSGAEAFF. Full variable domain (remainder filled in from reference TRBV12-5 and TRBJ1-1): DARVTQTPRHKVTEMGQEVTMRCQPILGHNTVFWYRQTMMQGLELLAYFRNRAPLDDSGMPKDRFSAEMPDATLATLKIQPSEPRDSAVYFCASGLVGSGAEAFFGQGTRLTVV.